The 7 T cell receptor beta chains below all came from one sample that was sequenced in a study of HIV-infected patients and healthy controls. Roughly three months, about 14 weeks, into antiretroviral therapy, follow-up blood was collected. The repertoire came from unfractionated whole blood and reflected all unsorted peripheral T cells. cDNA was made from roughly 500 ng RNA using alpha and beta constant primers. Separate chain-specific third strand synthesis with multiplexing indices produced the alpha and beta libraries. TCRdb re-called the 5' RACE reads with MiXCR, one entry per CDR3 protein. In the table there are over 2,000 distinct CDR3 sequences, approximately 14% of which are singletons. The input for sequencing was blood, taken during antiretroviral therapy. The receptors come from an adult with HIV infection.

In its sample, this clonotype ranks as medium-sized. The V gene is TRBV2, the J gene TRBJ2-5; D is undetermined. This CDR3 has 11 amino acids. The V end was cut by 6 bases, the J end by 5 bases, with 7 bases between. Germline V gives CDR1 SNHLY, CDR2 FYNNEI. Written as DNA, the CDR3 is TGTGCCAGCAGCCTGACGGAGACCCAGTACTTC. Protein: CASSLTETQYF.

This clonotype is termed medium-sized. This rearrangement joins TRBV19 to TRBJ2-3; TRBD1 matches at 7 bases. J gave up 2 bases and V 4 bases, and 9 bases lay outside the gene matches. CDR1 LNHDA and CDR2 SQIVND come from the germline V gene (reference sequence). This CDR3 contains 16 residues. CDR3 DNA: TGTGCCAGTAGTAACCACGGACAGGCAATCACAGATACGCAGTATTTT. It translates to CASSNHGQAITDTQYF.

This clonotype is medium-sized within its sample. The CDR3 DNA reads TGTGCCAGCAGCCCCTCTAGTCCTGGGGGCAATGAGCAGTTCTTC. Its protein product is CASSPSSPGGNEQFF. The chain uses TRBV28 and TRBJ2-1; possibly TRBD1 or TRBD2 for D (5 bases each). The CDR3 consists of 15 residues. The ends were cut back, 6 bases at V and 6 bases at J, with 18 bases in the middle. Per germline, CDR1 MDHEN and CDR2 SYDVKM.

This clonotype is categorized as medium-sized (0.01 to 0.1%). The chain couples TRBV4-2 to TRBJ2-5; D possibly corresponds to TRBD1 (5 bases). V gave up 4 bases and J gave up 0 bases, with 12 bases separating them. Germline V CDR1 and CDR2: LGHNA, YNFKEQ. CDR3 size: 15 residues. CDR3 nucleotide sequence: TGTGCCAGCAGCCGCCAGACAGACCACCAAGAGACCCAGTACTTC. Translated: CASSRQTDHQETQYF.

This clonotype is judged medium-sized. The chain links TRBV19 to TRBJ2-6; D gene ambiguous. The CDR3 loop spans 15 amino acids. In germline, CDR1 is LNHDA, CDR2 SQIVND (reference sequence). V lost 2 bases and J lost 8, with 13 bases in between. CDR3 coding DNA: TGTGCCAGTAGTATAAAACTGTCAACGACCAACGTCCTGACTTTC. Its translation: CASSIKLSTTNVLTF.

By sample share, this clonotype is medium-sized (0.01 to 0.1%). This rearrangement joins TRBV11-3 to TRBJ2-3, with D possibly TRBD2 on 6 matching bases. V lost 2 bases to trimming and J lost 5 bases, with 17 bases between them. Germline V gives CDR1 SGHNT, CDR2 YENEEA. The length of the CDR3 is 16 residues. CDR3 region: CASSLKVSGSGDTQYF. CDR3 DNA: TGTGCCAGCAGCTTAAAGGTTAGCGGTTCCGGAGATACGCAGTATTTT.

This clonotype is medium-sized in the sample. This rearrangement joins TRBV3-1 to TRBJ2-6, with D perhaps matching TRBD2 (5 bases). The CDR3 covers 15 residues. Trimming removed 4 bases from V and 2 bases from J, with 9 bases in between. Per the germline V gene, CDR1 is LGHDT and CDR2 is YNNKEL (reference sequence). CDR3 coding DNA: TGTGCCAGCAGCCCTACCGGGACTGGGGCCAACGTCCTGACTTTC. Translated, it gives CASSPTGTGANVLTF.